This T cell receptor beta chain was found in a study of OX40 agonist ivuxolimab in advanced cancers. Study details: The patients got ivuxolimab, which is an agonistic anti-OX40 (CD134) antibody. One patient with hepatocellular carcinoma and two with cutaneous melanoma, three in all, had partial responses.

Here immunoSEQ multiplex PCR was the method, and the copy in TCRdb shows in-frame clones only, minus some. Counted here are 75,000 to 80,000 clones, over 70% occurring once; the ten biggest clones make up roughly 0.54%. With respect to this clone: Its antigen is as yet unknown.

CDR3 length: 15 residues. Looked up from germline, CDR1 is MNHEY and CDR2 is SMNVEV (reference sequence). The V gene lost 2 bases and the J gene lost 1 base, with 6 bases spanning the gap. The study's findings and limits: CD8+ T cells (on average) carried more expanded clones than CD4+ T cells.

V and J are TRBV27 and TRBJ2-6; D unresolved. The TCR sequence derives from an adult with an advanced solid tumor such as melanoma, head and neck, liver or kidney cancer. This sample comprised CD4+ or CD8+ T cells sorted from blood, obtained in a trial of the OX40 agonist ivuxolimab. The CDR3 DNA sequence: TGTGCCAGCAGTTTAAGGGAATCTGGGGCCAACGTCCTGACTTTC. Its translation: CASSLRESGANVLTF.